Listed here is a single TCR beta chain. Once RNA had been extracted, it was reverse transcribed into cDNA to act as the sequencing template. Generated by immunoSEQ multiplex PCR, the TCRdb table keeps only in-frame clones and is missing some. Among some 110,000 clones listed, roughly 58% were seen once. The record originates from a study of CD8+ T cells in alopecia areata. Trimming cost V 2 bases and J 2 bases, with 10 bases left between them. Germline V lookup: CDR1 SGDLS, CDR2 YYNGEE. The CDR3 is 14 residues long. Treatment: oral pan-JAK inhibitor, 5-10 mg twice daily. The source was CD8+ T cells sorted from blood, collected at week 4, from a patient treated with tofacitinib. The clonotype was recovered from a human donor with alopecia areata. The J gene is TRBJ2-5, the V gene TRBV9; D is perhaps TRBD1 (6 bases). The CDR3 DNA reads TGTGCCAGCAGCGTGCAGGGGTCTCAAGAGACCCAGTACTTC. It codes for CASSVQGSQETQYF.